Presented here are 15 T cell receptor beta chains from one specimen sequenced in a study of blood T cell repertoires in COVID-19. Method: immunoSEQ multiplex PCR; TCRdb's copy keeps in-frame clones and lacks some. This sample has some 89,000 clones, with under 85% found just once. Sequencing used peripheral blood. Receptors originate from a man between 65 and 80 years old with acute or convalescent COVID-19.

This chain links TRBV2 with TRBJ2-1, with TRBD1 identical over 10 bases. CDR3 length equals 13 residues. The V and J ends lost 6 bases and 12 bases, in that order; junction bases with no gene match: 8. The germline gives CDR1 SNHLY, CDR2 FYNNEI. The CDR3 DNA follows: TGTGCCAGCAGCCCGGGGACAGGGGTATCGCAGTTCTTC. Its translation is CASSPGTGVSQFF.

This clone turned up a few times. The chain has TRBV4-1 and TRBJ2-1; no clear D gene. Between the trimmed V and J ends, which lost 1 base and 8 bases, there was a span of 12 bases. Germline lookup yields CDR1 MGHRA and CDR2 YSYEKL. The CDR3 totals 14 residues. The CDR3 coding sequence is TGCGCCAGCAGCCAAGTTTTGGCCGTGGATGAGCAGTTCTTC. Protein sequence: CASSQVLAVDEQFF.

The rearrangement links TRBV28 to TRBJ2-1; 9 bases fit TRBD1. CDR3 length: 17 residues. Germline assignment: CDR1 MDHEN and CDR2 SYDVKM. Trimming cost V 1 base and J 3 bases; bases outside gene matches: 7. CDR3 nucleotide sequence: TGTGCCAGCAGTTTATTTCGCGGGACAGGGCTCTACAATGAGCAGTTCTTC. Its protein is CASSLFRGTGLYNEQFF.

The chain employs TRBV14 and TRBJ2-1; D unclear. This CDR3 has 16 residues. V lost 0 bases and J lost 4, with 13 bases in between. The germline V gene has CDR1 SGHDN and CDR2 FVKESK. CDR3 residues: CASSQEASRWYNEQFF. CDR3 sequence (DNA): TGTGCCAGCAGCCAAGAAGCCTCGCGATGGTACAATGAGCAGTTCTTC.

There are a few counts of this clone. The gene calls are TRBV7-2 and TRBJ2-5; possibly TRBD1 for D (5 bases). The CDR3 is 13 amino acids. In germline, CDR1 is SGHTA, CDR2 FQGNSA. Trimming left V 2 bases short and J 4 bases short, with 8 bases between. The CDR3: CASSLLGAETQYF. CDR3 nucleotides: TGTGCCAGCAGCTTACTTGGGGCAGAGACCCAGTACTTC. Supplemented by reference TRBV7-2 and TRBJ2-5, the full variable domain reads GAGVSQSPSNKVTEKGKDVELRCDPISGHTALYWYRQSLGQGLEFLIYFQGNSAPDKSGLPSDRFSAERTGGSVSTLTIQRTQQEDSAVYLCASSLLGAETQYFGPGTRLLVL.

This chain joins TRBV12-3 or TRBV12-4 and TRBJ2-7; perhaps TRBD2 as D (5 bases). The CDR3 spans 12 residues. The V end was cut by 6 bases, the J end by 7 bases, with 13 bases between. The CDR3 DNA follows: TGTGCCAGCAGCCTGGACCTAGCAGAGCAGTACTTC. This sequence encodes CASSLDLAEQYF.

The rearrangement links TRBV11-2 to TRBJ1-1; a possible D gene is TRBD1 (5 bases). The CDR3 is 13 amino acids. Trimming stripped 3 bases from V and 1 base from J, with 6 bases between. The germline V gene has CDR1 SGHAT and CDR2 FQNNGV. This chain's CDR3 is CASSFTGNTEAFF. DNA for the CDR3: TGTGCCAGCAGCTTTACAGGGAACACTGAAGCTTTCTTT.

This clone was counted between two and nine times. This chain uses TRBV3-1 (or the pseudogene TRBV3-2) with TRBJ1-5, with 8 bases matching TRBD1. V shed 3 bases, J shed 2 bases, and the junction held 3 bases outside the gene matches. The germline gives CDR1 LGHDT, CDR2 YNNKEL (reference sequence). The CDR3 sequence is 15 residues long. The CDR3: CASSHGQGRNQPQHF. The CDR3 nucleotides are TGTGCCAGCAGCCATGGACAGGGCCGCAATCAGCCCCAGCATTTT.

The V call is TRBV7-3, the J call TRBJ2-7; TRBD2 is a possible D gene (5 bases). The CDR3 length is 16 residues. V was pared by 5 bases and J by 2 bases, with 19 bases between. Germline lookup yields CDR1 SGHTA and CDR2 FQGTGA. The DNA for the CDR3 is TGTGCCAGCAGCCCGCGGGTCAAAGAAAGGGCCTACGAGCAGTACTTC. Its protein product is CASSPRVKERAYEQYF.

This chain uses TRBV14 with TRBJ1-2; 10 bases fit TRBD1. This CDR3 is 16 amino acids long. CDR1 SGHDN and CDR2 FVKESK come from the germline V gene. The junction had 6 bases not matched to a gene; V was cut back by 0 bases and J by 5 bases. This CDR3 reads CASSQDLRTGGYGYTF. The CDR3 DNA sequence: TGTGCCAGCAGCCAAGATCTTCGGACAGGGGGTTATGGCTACACCTTC.

J is TRBJ1-2 and V is TRBV24-1; D gene uncertain. Trimming removed 0 bases from V and 4 bases from J, with 8 bases in between. Germline values: CDR1 KGHDR, CDR2 SFDVKD. This CDR3 is built from 14 residues. The CDR3 DNA reads TGTGCCACCAGTGATTTGGGCATTGCCTATGGCTACACCTTC. Translated: CATSDLGIAYGYTF.

This clone was observed a single time. The rearrangement links TRBV27 to TRBJ2-5; tentatively, D is TRBD1 (8 bases). This CDR3 is built from 16 residues. Trimming removed 3 bases at V and 5 bases at J, with 19 bases between. The germline V gene encodes CDR1 MNHEY and CDR2 SMNVEV (reference sequence). The DNA of the CDR3 is TGTGCCAGCAGTTTTCGGCGGACAGGGAGGGAGGAGACCCAGTACTTC. Its translation is CASSFRRTGREETQYF.

This clone was detected a few times. The chain couples TRBV5-4 to TRBJ1-2; TRBD1 matches 7 bases. The length of the CDR3 is 14 residues. Trimming cost V 1 base and J 8 bases; bases outside gene matches: 8. Germline values: CDR1 SGHNT, CDR2 YYREEE (reference sequence). The CDR3 sequence is CASSLSDRTRGYTF. CDR3 bases: TGTGCCAGCAGCTTGTCGGACAGGACCAGAGGCTACACCTTC. Full variable domain (rest looked up from reference TRBV5-4 and TRBJ1-2): ETGVTQSPTHLIKTRGQQVTLRCSSQSGHNTVSWYQQALGQGPQFIFQYYREEENGRGNFPPRFSGLQFPNYSSELNVNALELDDSALYLCASSLSDRTRGYTFGSGTRLTVV.

The chain joins TRBV2 to TRBJ1-5; D remains unclear. V lost 11 bases to trimming and J lost 3 bases, with 14 bases between them. Per germline, CDR1 SNHLY and CDR2 FYNNEI. The CDR3 contains 13 residues. The CDR3 sequence: CAGGLGFNQPQHF. The CDR3 nucleotides read TGTGCCGGTGGTCTCGGGTTCAATCAGCCCCAGCATTTT.

The V call is TRBV24-1, the J call TRBJ2-3; TRBD1 matches 7 bases. CDR1 is KGHDR and CDR2 is SFDVKD in the germline V gene. CDR3 length: 14 residues. The J segment lost 3 bases and the V segment lost 6 bases, leaving 5 bases of the junction unmatched. The CDR3 DNA sequence: TGTGCCACCAGTCACCCGGGACAGACAGATACGCAGTATTTT. As protein: CATSHPGQTDTQYF.